The sequence of this TCR beta chain was determined in a study of blood T cell repertoires in COVID-19. Background on the study: The analysed material was cDNA or gDNA that came from T cells, B-cell-depleted T cells, or PBMCs.

Authors' methods: Quantification of nucleated cells was approximated via reference gene primer amplification. Method: immunoSEQ multiplex PCR; TCRdb's copy keeps in-frame clones and lacks some. D and trimming were read from the DNA, whereas the V and J calls and clone size are those reported in that table. Of more than 150,000 clones listed, approximately 80% are singletons. Everyone who took part was roughly 18 to 89 years old, and they came from 24 US areas. The CDR3 runs to 15 residues. The germline gives CDR1 MNHEY, CDR2 SVGAGI. V lost 8 bases and J 0 bases, leaving 13 bases between the germline ends.

What was sequenced was PBMCs or T cells enriched from blood (not recorded which). The genes are TRBV6-5 and TRBJ2-2, with D tentatively TRBD1 (6 bases). The origin of this receptor is a woman in her forties or fifties who had recovered from COVID-19. The CDR3 sequence is CASEDRRTNTGELFF. CDR3 sequence (DNA): TGTGCCAGCGAGGACAGACGCACGAACACCGGGGAGCTGTTTTTT.